The rows below give T cell receptor beta chains drawn from one sample of a study of T cells in Graves' hyperthyroidism and ophthalmopathy. TCRdb reanalysed the multiplex PCR reads using MiXCR and keeps one entry per CDR3 protein. The sample lists about 98,000 distinct CDR3 sequences, around 42% occurring once. What was sequenced was peripheral blood or thyroid tissue (not recorded which). The receptor source for this set is a woman aged 25 to 39 with Graves' hyperthyroidism. Both conserved end residues are part of each CDR3. The order of the fields is V gene, CDR3 length, J gene, CDR3 protein.

TRBV20-1	10	TRBJ2-7	CSAYSHEQYF
TRBV7-6	16	TRBJ2-2	CASSHAGRQNTGELFF
TRBV15	15	TRBJ2-7	CATSSGTSGTREQYF
TRBV4-2	13	TRBJ2-7	CASSHRDSYEQYF
TRBV5-8	17	TRBJ1-3	CASSLGLGIASGNTIYF
TRBV9	16	TRBJ1-5	CASSLGATGRNQPQHF
TRBV6-6	14	TRBJ1-2	CARGPGQANYGYTF
TRBV7-2	15	TRBJ2-7	CASSATGTRSYEQYF
TRBV7-9	19	TRBJ2-2	CASSLSPGLAGGETGELFF
TRBV4-1	13	TRBJ1-3	CASSQENGNTIYF
TRBV9	15	TRBJ2-2	CASSASGLSTGELFF
TRBV28	13	TRBJ1-1	CACVTYVNTEAFF
TRBV7-3	15	TRBJ2-3	CASSLQARSTDTQYF
TRBV9	14	TRBJ2-5	CASSQWGGAQTQYF
TRBV5-1	17	TRBJ2-7	CASSYGLADRHSYEQYF
TRBV5-1	17	TRBJ1-1	CASSLKTSPKGYTEAFF
TRBV13	15	TRBJ1-5	CASSLSGQGNQPQHF
TRBV7-9	14	TRBJ1-2	CASSPPPGQSGYTF
TRBV27	15	TRBJ1-1	CASSPQRGPRTEAFF
TRBV3-1	15	TRBJ2-5	CASSQGSGPGGTQYF
TRBV7-2	13	TRBJ2-5	CASSSDRGETQYF
TRBV29-1	11	TRBJ2-6	CSAVLANVLTF
TRBV7-8	13	TRBJ1-3	CASSFRTGNTIYF
TRBV5-1	13	TRBJ2-2	CASSLEASGELFF
TRBV20-1	16	TRBJ2-2	CSARDRDSGRAGELFF
TRBV10-3	13	TRBJ1-5	CAIRDRGYQPQHF
TRBV20-1	11	TRBJ2-7	CSASWGEEQYF
TRBV7-6	15	TRBJ1-4	CASTPGKGPHEKLFF
TRBV5-1	16	TRBJ1-2	CASRTNGLQDNYGYTF
TRBV7-8	14	TRBJ2-3	CASSLAGLEGSQYF
TRBV5-5	16	TRBJ2-7	CASSPGRSGALYEQYF
TRBV7-9	15	TRBJ2-7	CASSLAASGEHEQYF
TRBV7-3	14	TRBJ1-1	CASSLRGGSTEAFF
TRBV19	15	TRBJ2-7	CASSLTGRFPGEQYF
TRBV4-1	21	TRBJ2-2	CASSQDTLWWRAGGRSGELFF
TRBV7-3	13	TRBJ1-2	CASSPGSKYGYTF
TRBV4-1	15	TRBJ1-2	CASSQEGRDHYGYTF